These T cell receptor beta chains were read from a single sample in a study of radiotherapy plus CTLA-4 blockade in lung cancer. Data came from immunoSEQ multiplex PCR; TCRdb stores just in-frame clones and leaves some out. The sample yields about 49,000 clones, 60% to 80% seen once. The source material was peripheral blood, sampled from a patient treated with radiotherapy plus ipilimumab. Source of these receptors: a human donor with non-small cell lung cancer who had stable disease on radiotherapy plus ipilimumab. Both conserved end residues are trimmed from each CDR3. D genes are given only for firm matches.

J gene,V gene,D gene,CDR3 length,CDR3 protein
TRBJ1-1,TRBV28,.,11,ASSLTGNTEAF
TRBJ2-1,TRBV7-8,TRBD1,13,ASSLRTGLYNEQF
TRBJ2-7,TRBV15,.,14,ATSRDLGGQSDEQY
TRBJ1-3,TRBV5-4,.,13,ATTLDRLPGNTIY
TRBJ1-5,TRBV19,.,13,ASRAVAGSNQPQH
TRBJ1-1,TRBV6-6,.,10,ASSFGGQQAF
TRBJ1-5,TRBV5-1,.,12,ASSPGQGGQPQH
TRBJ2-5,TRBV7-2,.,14,ASSLVVAGRGETQY
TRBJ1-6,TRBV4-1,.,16,ASSQDRGRATYNSPLH
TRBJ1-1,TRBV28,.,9,ASSPFSWAF
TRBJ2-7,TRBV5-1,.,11,ASSLAGPYEQY
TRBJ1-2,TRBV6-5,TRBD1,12,ASSYRWTGGIYT
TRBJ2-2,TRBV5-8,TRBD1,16,ASSFGWGQGTNTGELF